These 26 T cell receptor beta chains were all obtained from the same sample, sequenced in a study of cytomegalovirus exposure and HLA in healthy donors. The PCR ran on 60 Vbeta and 13 Jbeta primers. Using immunoSEQ multiplex PCR, the repertoire was profiled, and TCRdb retains in-frame clones only, with some absent. This sample has approximately 140,000 clones; over 75% occur once, and the top ten carry approximately 2.3%. Sequences were obtained from PBMCs. These receptors all come from a male donor in good health and CMV-seronegative.

The chain has TRBV7-2 and TRBJ2-1; 11 nucleotides agree with TRBD1. V trimming: 7 bases; J trimming: 7 bases; junction bases outside the gene matches: 6. The CDR3 runs 14 residues. Germline CDR1 reads SGHTA; CDR2 reads FQGNSA. The CDR3 loop is CASTRDRGWNEQFF. In nucleotides, the CDR3 is TGTGCCAGCACCCGGGACAGGGGGTGGAATGAGCAGTTCTTC.

This clone was observed a few times. The chain is built from TRBV7-2 and TRBJ2-7; the D is unclear. The V gene lost 5 bases and the J gene lost 5 bases, with 16 bases spanning the gap. Germline loops: CDR1 SGHTA, CDR2 FQGNSA. This CDR3 has 14 residues. In DNA form, the CDR3 reads TGTGCCAGCAGCCCTAGACCGTCGCGGAACGAGCAGTACTTC. Protein product: CASSPRPSRNEQYF.

This CDR3 is CASSIPEGPPDTQYF. As DNA, the CDR3 is TGTGCCAGTAGTATCCCGGAGGGCCCCCCAGATACGCAGTATTTT. The chain links TRBV19 to TRBJ2-3, with D possibly TRBD2 on 6 matching bases. Trimming cost V 3 bases and J 4 bases, with 14 bases left between them. This CDR3 has 15 residues. Germline assignment: CDR1 LNHDA and CDR2 SQIVND (reference sequence).

This clone was recorded once. This chain connects TRBV27 to TRBJ1-2; D ambiguous. The germline V and J ends were trimmed by 2 bases and 8 bases, with 12 bases remaining between them. The CDR3 contains 13 residues. Germline CDR1 reads MNHEY; CDR2 reads SMNVEV (reference sequence). The CDR3 DNA sequence: TGTGCCAGCAGTTTACGGGAAGGAGGCGGCTACACCTTC. Translation: CASSLREGGGYTF.

J is TRBJ2-1 and V is TRBV15, with D unclear. The CDR3 covers 14 residues. Trimming took 8 bases from V and 4 from J, leaving 15 bases between them. The germline V gene has CDR1 LNHNV and CDR2 YYDKDF (reference sequence). The CDR3 DNA sequence: TGTGCCACCCGAGGATATGCGGAATACAATGAGCAGTTCTTC. This gives the protein CATRGYAEYNEQFF.

V is TRBV18 and J is TRBJ2-7, with D possibly being TRBD1 (5 bases). This CDR3 has 14 amino acids. Germline loops: CDR1 KGHSH, CDR2 LQKENI. Trimming pared 6 bases from V and 5 bases from J, leaving 17 bases between. The CDR3 reads CASSPPAGRNEQYF. Written as DNA, the CDR3 is TGTGCCAGCTCCCCCCCTGCAGGGCGGAACGAGCAGTACTTC. Complete variable domain (other parts from reference TRBV18 and TRBJ2-7): NAGVMQNPRHLVRRRGQEARLRCSPMKGHSHVYWYRQLPEEGLKFMVYLQKENIIDESGMPKERFSAEFPKEGPSILRIQQVVRGDSAAYFCASSPPAGRNEQYFGPGTRLTVT.

This chain connects TRBV14 to TRBJ1-2; no firm D call. Trimming pared 8 bases from V and 4 bases from J, leaving 17 bases between. The CDR3 consists of 14 residues. The germline V gene encodes CDR1 SGHDN and CDR2 FVKESK. The CDR3 reads CASGGGYFGYGYTF. As DNA, the CDR3 is TGTGCCAGCGGTGGAGGGTACTTCGGCTATGGCTACACCTTC.

This chain connects TRBV19 to TRBJ1-5; a weak D match, TRBD1 (5 bases). V lost 5 bases and J lost 0, with 8 bases in between. CDR1 LNHDA and CDR2 SQIVND come from the germline V gene (reference sequence). The CDR3 totals 14 residues. CDR3 in amino acids: CASSVRDSNQPQHF. In DNA form, the CDR3 reads TGTGCCAGTAGTGTCAGGGATAGCAATCAGCCCCAGCATTTT.

This clone was seen a single time. The CDR3 bases are TGTGCCAGCAGTGAAAGGTTCCGGGAGGGCCTCAATGAGCAGTTCTTC. This encodes CASSERFREGLNEQFF. V usage is TRBV2 and J usage is TRBJ2-1; 8 positions match TRBD2. The germline gives CDR1 SNHLY, CDR2 FYNNEI. The CDR3 is made up of 16 amino acids. After removal of 2 bases from V and 6 bases from J, the junction contained 9 bases not matched to a gene.

The chain links TRBV4-3 to TRBJ2-1, with 8 bases fitting TRBD2. Germline V lookup: CDR1 LGHNA, CDR2 YSLEER. The CDR3 consists of 17 residues. The trim removed 1 base at V and 1 base at J, leaving 6 bases unmatched. Written as DNA, the CDR3 is TGCGCCAGCAGCCAAGGGTCTGGCGGGAGGTCCTACAATGAGCAGTTCTTC. This encodes CASSQGSGGRSYNEQFF.

The genes are TRBV14 and TRBJ2-5, with D possibly TRBD2 on 5 matching bases. Germline CDR1 and CDR2: SGHDN and FVKESK. The CDR3 covers 13 residues. Trimming took 4 bases from V and 5 from J, leaving 11 bases between them. The CDR3 here is CASSPLAWETQYF. The CDR3 nucleotides are TGTGCCAGCAGCCCTCTAGCTTGGGAGACCCAGTACTTC.

This chain links TRBV7-3 with TRBJ2-7; 11 nucleotides line up with TRBD1. Germline CDR1 SGHTA, CDR2 FQGTGA. This CDR3 comprises 15 residues. With 5 bases clipped from V and 7 bases from J, the junction kept 10 bases outside the gene matches. The CDR3 is CASSATGTGGGEQYF. The CDR3 bases are TGTGCCAGCAGCGCCACCGGGACAGGGGGTGGTGAGCAGTACTTC.

The V and J genes are TRBV27 and TRBJ2-5, with D possibly matching TRBD1 (6 bases). The end of the DNA fits TRBJ2-7 better, so the J call may be wrong. The length of the CDR3 is 13 residues. Germline CDR1 and CDR2: MNHEY and SMNVEV (reference sequence). CDR3 DNA sequence: TGTGCCAGCAGTTCCAGGGGAGACGACGAGCAGTACTTC. It is translated as CASSSRGDDEQYF.

The CDR3 loop is CASSLETGSTSEQYF. The CDR3, as DNA: TGTGCCAGCAGCTTGGAGACAGGGAGTACATCCGAGCAGTACTTC. The genes are TRBV5-6 and TRBJ2-7; 7 bases match TRBD1. The CDR3 loop spans 15 amino acids. Germline assignment: CDR1 SGHDT and CDR2 YYEEEE. V lost 0 bases and J lost 6; bases outside the gene matches: 9.

This clone was counted a single time. The chain employs TRBV13 and TRBJ2-7; TRBD2 is a possible D gene (5 bases). Trimming took 5 bases from V and 0 from J, leaving 8 bases between them. Germline lookup yields CDR1 PRHDT and CDR2 FYEKMQ (reference sequence). This CDR3 has 13 amino acids. The CDR3 bases are TGTGCCAGCAGCAAGGAGGACTCCTACGAGCAGTACTTC. It encodes CASSKEDSYEQYF.

The V gene is TRBV5-1, the J gene TRBJ2-2; 8 nucleotides match TRBD1. The CDR3 contains 16 residues. Germline loops: CDR1 SGHRS, CDR2 YFSETQ. V gave up 2 bases and J gave up 4 bases; unmatched junction bases: 7. The DNA of the CDR3 is TGCGCCAGCAGCTTCGGACAGGGCTTAAGCACCGGGGAGCTGTTTTTT. Its translation is CASSFGQGLSTGELFF.

V is TRBV9 and J is TRBJ2-7; D is perhaps TRBD2 (6 bases). The CDR3 spans 13 residues. The V gene lost 2 bases and the J gene lost 6 bases, with 12 bases spanning the gap. Germline CDR1 reads SGDLS; CDR2 reads YYNGEE. The CDR3: CASSVSGYSEQYF. In DNA form, the CDR3 reads TGTGCCAGCAGCGTTAGCGGCTACTCCGAGCAGTACTTC.

V is TRBV4-1 and J is TRBJ2-5; D not certain. The J call may be faulty, since TRBJ2-7 better matches the DNA end. CDR1 is MGHRA and CDR2 is YSYEKL in the germline V gene. The CDR3 runs 16 residues. The CDR3 coding sequence is TGCGCCAGCAGCCAAGATACCTTCCCGTACTCCTACGAGCAGTACTTC. This codes for CASSQDTFPYSYEQYF.

The V gene is TRBV7-3, the J gene TRBJ2-1; TRBD2 matches 11 bases. The CDR3 has 13 amino acids. The germline gives CDR1 SGHTA, CDR2 FQGTGA. The junction had 3 bases not matched to a gene; V was cut back by 4 bases and J by 10 bases. CDR3 protein: CASSSIAGGEQFF. The CDR3 DNA reads TGTGCCAGCAGCTCGATAGCGGGAGGGGAGCAGTTCTTC. Supplemented by reference TRBV7-3 and TRBJ2-1, the full variable domain reads GAGVSQTPSNKVTEKGKYVELRCDPISGHTALYWYRQSLGQGPEFLIYFQGTGAADDSGLPNDRFFAVRPEGSVSTLKIQRTERGDSAVYLCASSSIAGGEQFFGPGTRLTVL.

The rearrangement uses TRBV5-1 and TRBJ2-7, with 8 bases lining up with TRBD2. From germline, CDR1 is SGHRS and CDR2 YFSETQ. V shed 4 bases and J 1 base; nucleotides not matched to a gene: 4. This CDR3 is built from 14 residues. The CDR3 loop is CASSLGLESYEQYF. The DNA of the CDR3 is TGCGCCAGCAGCCTGGGACTAGAGTCCTACGAGCAGTACTTC.

This rearrangement joins TRBV4-3 to TRBJ2-3; maybe TRBD1 (5 bases). Germline CDR1 reads LGHNA; CDR2 reads YSLEER. The CDR3 length is 17 residues. V lost 5 bases and J lost 0, with 18 bases in between. The CDR3, as DNA: TGCGCCAGCAGCAGACCTTTGGGGCGACCTAGCACAGATACGCAGTATTTT. Its protein product is CASSRPLGRPSTDTQYF.

This chain links TRBV7-9 with TRBJ2-1; D is undetermined. V gave up 3 bases and J gave up 2 bases, with 11 bases separating them. Germline values: CDR1 SEHNR, CDR2 FQNEAQ (reference sequence). The CDR3 is 15 amino acids. The CDR3 here is CASSFNNPTYNEQFF. As DNA, the CDR3 is TGTGCCAGCAGCTTCAACAATCCAACCTACAATGAGCAGTTCTTC.

The rearrangement uses TRBV6-1 and TRBJ1-1; D not resolved. Germline CDR1 and CDR2: MNHNS and SASEGT. The length of the CDR3 is 13 residues. V gave up 3 bases and J gave up 1 base, with 6 bases separating them. CDR3 bases: TGTGCCAGCAGTGACAAACAGAACACTGAAGCTTTCTTT. Translated, it gives CASSDKQNTEAFF.

The chain combines TRBV27 with TRBJ2-1; D remains ambiguous. The ends were cut back, 10 bases at V and 10 bases at J, with 20 bases in the middle. CDR3 size: 13 residues. CDR1 and CDR2 (germline): MNHEY, SMNVEV (reference sequence). The CDR3 DNA follows: TGTGCCACCCGACCCGTTGTGGGCATCGAGCAGTTCTTC. This codes for CATRPVVGIEQFF.

The chain uses TRBV21-1 and TRBJ2-3; TRBD2 is the table's D call, not checked against the DNA. TRBV21-1 is designated a pseudogene. There are 19 residues in the CDR3. The CDR3 here is CASSKLGGRGRIYTDTQYF. The CDR3 DNA follows: TGTGCCAGCAGCAAATTAGGAGGGCGGGGACGAATTTACACAGATACGCAGTATTTT.

The chain has TRBV7-9 and TRBJ1-3; D possibly corresponds to TRBD1 (6 bases). Germline CDR1 reads SEHNR; CDR2 reads FQNEAQ (reference sequence). V gave up 5 bases and J gave up 0 bases, with 14 bases separating them. This CDR3 has 16 residues. The CDR3 coding sequence is TGTGCCAGCAGCGCCAGGGGTCGGAGCTCTGGAAACACCATATATTTT. Residues: CASSARGRSSGNTIYF.